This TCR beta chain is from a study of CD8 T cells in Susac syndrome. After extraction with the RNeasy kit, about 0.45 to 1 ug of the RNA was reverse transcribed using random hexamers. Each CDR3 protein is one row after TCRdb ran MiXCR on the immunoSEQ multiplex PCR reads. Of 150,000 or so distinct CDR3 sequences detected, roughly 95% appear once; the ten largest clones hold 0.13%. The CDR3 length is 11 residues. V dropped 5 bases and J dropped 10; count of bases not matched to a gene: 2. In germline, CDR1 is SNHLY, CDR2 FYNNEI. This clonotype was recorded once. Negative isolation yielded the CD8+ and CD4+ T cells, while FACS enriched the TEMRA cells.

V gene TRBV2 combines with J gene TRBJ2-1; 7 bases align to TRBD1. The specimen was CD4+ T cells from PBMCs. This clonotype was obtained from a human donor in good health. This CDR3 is CASSWDREQFF. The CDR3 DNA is TGTGCCAGCAGTTGGGACAGAGAGCAGTTCTTC.